Shown below are 26 T cell receptor beta chains from a single sample sequenced in a study of T-cell memory formation after mild COVID-19. TCRdb re-called the 5' RACE reads through MiXCR, storing one row per CDR3 protein. The sample yields about 610,000 distinct CDR3 sequences, 15% to 20% seen once. The sequencing input was PBMCs or a T cell subset sorted from them (not recorded which). The source is an adult woman who had mild COVID-19 (a few samples of this study predate the infection). Cell type and time point are not known.

This clonotype has only a few counts. The rearrangement uses TRBV7-3 and TRBJ2-1; 7 positions agree with TRBD2. The CDR3 contains 14 residues. The V gene end was trimmed by 2 bases and the J gene end by 6 bases; junction bases not matched to a gene: 4. CDR1 is SGHTA, CDR2 FQGTGA, per germline. The CDR3 coding sequence is TGTGCCAGCAGCTTATGGGAGGGCGGCAATGAGCAGTTCTTC. Amino acids: CASSLWEGGNEQFF. Full variable domain (outside the CDR3, taken from reference TRBV7-3 and TRBJ2-1): GAGVSQTPSNKVTEKGKYVELRCDPISGHTALYWYRQSLGQGPEFLIYFQGTGAADDSGLPNDRFFAVRPEGSVSTLKIQRTERGDSAVYLCASSLWEGGNEQFFGPGTRLTVL.

The chain links TRBV12-3 or TRBV12-4 to TRBJ1-3; D not certain. Trimming took off 7 bases at V and 7 bases at J, with 14 bases between the two ends. There are 13 residues in the CDR3. In DNA form, the CDR3 reads TGTGCCAGCACCATCAACCAGAGGAACACCATATATTTT. Amino acids: CASTINQRNTIYF.

This clonotype was observed at least ten times. The gene calls are TRBV6-2 or TRBV6-3 and TRBJ1-5; perhaps TRBD1 as D (5 bases). CDR3 size: 13 residues. V shed 0 bases and J shed 5 bases, with 5 bases lying between them. Germline V lookup: CDR1 MNHEY, CDR2 SVGEGT. The DNA of the CDR3 is TGTGCCAGCAGTTACTCAGGGGATCAGCCCCAGCATTTT. Amino acids: CASSYSGDQPQHF.

The chain combines TRBV12-3 or TRBV12-4 with TRBJ1-5; 7 nucleotides match TRBD1. The trim removed 5 bases at V and 6 bases at J, leaving 1 base unmatched. This CDR3 has 12 amino acids. CDR3 nucleotide sequence: TGTGCCAGCAGTAGGGACAGTCAGCCCCAGCATTTT. Protein sequence: CASSRDSQPQHF.

This clonotype was counted once. CDR3 region: CASRQNRVSYEQYF. The CDR3 nucleotides are TGTGCCAGCAGGCAAAACAGGGTCTCCTACGAGCAGTACTTC. This rearrangement joins TRBV6-5 to TRBJ2-7; the D gene is possibly TRBD1 (6 bases). V was shortened by 6 bases and J by 0 bases, with 12 bases between the two germline ends. This CDR3 has 14 amino acids. Germline-derived CDR1 and CDR2 are MNHEY and SVGAGI.

V is TRBV24-1 and J is TRBJ1-5; D remains ambiguous. Trimming removed 2 bases at V and 2 bases at J, with 12 bases between. In germline, CDR1 is KGHDR, CDR2 SFDVKD. The CDR3 length is 16 residues. In nucleotides, the CDR3 is TGTGCCACCAGTGATTCAGCGGGCGCGGGCAATCAGCCCCAGCATTTT. Amino acids: CATSDSAGAGNQPQHF.

In its sample, this clonotype was seen a few times. The chain recombines TRBV7-9 with TRBJ2-3; 8 bases fit TRBD2. The CDR3 is 15 amino acids. Germline V gives CDR1 SEHNR, CDR2 FQNEAQ (reference sequence). V was pared by 3 bases and J by 0 bases, with 2 bases of the junction left unmatched. The CDR3 DNA sequence: TGTGCCAGCAGCTTTCCTAGCGGGAGCACAGATACGCAGTATTTT. It is translated as CASSFPSGSTDTQYF.

This clonotype has a handful of counts. The chain employs TRBV20-1 and TRBJ2-2; possible D gene TRBD2, 6 bases. Germline V gives CDR1 DFQATT, CDR2 SNEGSKA (reference sequence). This CDR3 comprises 13 residues. Trimming stripped 0 bases from V and 7 bases from J, with 9 bases between. The DNA for the CDR3 is TGCAGTGCTAGAGATGGGGGAGGCGGGGAGCTGTTTTTT. Protein sequence: CSARDGGGGELFF.

This clonotype was found a few times. This chain joins TRBV7-2 and TRBJ2-1; no definite D call. Deletions cut 4 bases from V and 2 bases from J, with 12 bases between. The V gene's germline CDR1 is SGHTA and CDR2 FQGNSA. This CDR3 has 15 residues. The CDR3 DNA sequence: TGTGCCAGCAGCTCCGTCCATGGCCCCTACAATGAGCAGTTCTTC. Residues: CASSSVHGPYNEQFF.

About this clonotype: A junction end diverges from the germline sequence, so it may reflect a read error. The J gene is TRBJ2-5, the V gene TRBV12-3 or TRBV12-4, with D tentatively TRBD2 (6 bases). This CDR3 spans 15 amino acids. The CDR3 region has the DNA TGTTCCAGCAGTTTAGGCGGGACGTACCAAGAGACCCAGTACTTC. This sequence encodes CSSSLGGTYQETQYF.

This clonotype was seen a handful of times. This chain connects TRBV29-1 to TRBJ1-2, with D uncertain. CDR3 length: 11 amino acids. Germline V gene sequence: CDR1 SQVTM, CDR2 ANQGSEA. The V gene lost 4 bases and the J gene lost 8 bases, with 11 bases spanning the gap. The chain's CDR3 is CSVVTDLGYTF. The DNA of the CDR3 is TGCAGCGTTGTAACCGACCTAGGCTACACCTTC.

This clonotype was observed at least ten times. This chain joins TRBV5-1 and TRBJ2-3; 8 nucleotides agree with TRBD2. The germline CDR1 and CDR2 sequences are SGHRS and YFSETQ. Losses at the gene ends were 3 bases for V and 3 bases for J; bases not matched to a gene: 12. There are 17 residues in the CDR3. The DNA for the CDR3 is TGCGCCAGCAGCTCCTTCCGACCGGGGGGGTGGACAGATACGCAGTATTTT. It specifies CASSSFRPGGWTDTQYF.

The rearrangement joins TRBV14 to TRBJ2-4; 7 nucleotides agree with TRBD1. The CDR3 sequence is 13 residues long. Per the germline V gene, CDR1 is SGHDN and CDR2 is FVKESK. J lost 7 bases, V lost 0 bases, and 0 bases had no gene match. CDR3 in DNA: TGTGCCAGCAGCCAAGACAGGGGGAACATTCAGTACTTC. It codes for CASSQDRGNIQYF. Full variable domain (remainder filled in from reference TRBV14 and TRBJ2-4): EAGVTQFPSHSVIEKGQTVTLRCDPISGHDNLYWYRRVMGKEIKFLLHFVKESKQDESGMPNNRFLAERTGGTYSTLKVQPAELEDSGVYFCASSQDRGNIQYFGAGTRLSVL.

This rearrangement joins TRBV12-3 or TRBV12-4 to TRBJ2-7; 8 positions match TRBD2. Unmatched junction bases numbered 11, after V lost 8 bases and J lost 2 bases. The CDR3 runs 15 residues. The CDR3 DNA is TGTGCCAGCGGAGCGGGGGCGGGTAGTGCCTACGAGCAGTACTTC. Residues: CASGAGAGSAYEQYF.

The chain recombines TRBV7-2 with TRBJ2-3; the D gene is possibly TRBD2 (6 bases). The ends were cut back, 5 bases at V and 14 bases at J, with 20 bases in the middle. The CDR3 spans 13 residues. Per the germline V gene, CDR1 is SGHTA and CDR2 is FQGNSA. As DNA, the CDR3 is TGTGCCAGCAGCCCTTCAGCGGGCCCCACGACGTATTTT. This encodes CASSPSAGPTTYF.

Only a few counts were recorded for this clonotype. V is TRBV5-1 and J is TRBJ2-1, with 8 bases that match TRBD1. With 3 bases clipped from V and 2 bases from J, the junction kept 1 base outside the gene matches. In germline, CDR1 is SGHRS, CDR2 YFSETQ. This CDR3 is built from 14 residues. The CDR3 coding sequence is TGCGCCAGCAGCTGGACAGGGCCCTACAATGAGCAGTTCTTC. This translates into CASSWTGPYNEQFF.

This clonotype was observed a few times. The J gene is TRBJ2-1, the V gene TRBV27, with 10 positions matching TRBD2. There are 16 residues in the CDR3. J was trimmed by 4 bases and V by 2 bases; bases with no gene match: 5. Looked up from germline, CDR1 is MNHEY and CDR2 is SMNVEV (reference sequence). The CDR3 coding sequence is TGTGCCAGCAGTTTAAGGCTAGCGGGAGCGTACAATGAGCAGTTCTTC. This gives the protein CASSLRLAGAYNEQFF.

There are a few counts of this clonotype. The chain recombines TRBV7-2 with TRBJ1-5; TRBD1 might be the D (5 bases). The germline V gene has CDR1 SGHTA and CDR2 FQGNSA. The length of the CDR3 is 16 residues. The germline V and J ends were trimmed by 5 bases and 3 bases, with 17 bases remaining between them. For the CDR3, the DNA is TGTGCCAGCAGCCCATGGGTGGCAGGGTCCAATCAGCCCCAGCATTTT. As protein: CASSPWVAGSNQPQHF.

This clonotype was seen many times. The chain joins TRBV20-1 to TRBJ1-5; no clear D. CDR3 length equals 12 residues. V was pared by 6 bases and J by 4 bases, with 10 bases between. Germline CDR1 is DFQATT and CDR2 is SNEGSKA (reference sequence). CDR3 in DNA: TGCAGTGCCTCAAGGCGGAATCAGCCCCAGCATTTT. Amino acid sequence: CSASRRNQPQHF.

CDR3 bases: TGCGCCAGCAGCTCCACAGGGGAGGCAGATACGCAGTATTTT. This sequence encodes CASSSTGEADTQYF. V is TRBV5-1 and J is TRBJ2-3; possible D gene TRBD1, 7 bases. The CDR3 covers 14 residues. V was clipped by 3 bases and J by 4 bases, with 12 bases between them. The V gene's germline CDR1 is SGHRS and CDR2 YFSETQ. The full variable domain, rest sourced from reference TRBV5-1 and TRBJ2-3, is KAGVTQTPRYLIKTRGQQVTLSCSPISGHRSVSWYQQTPGQGLQFLFEYFSETQRNKGNFPGRFSGRQFSNSRSEMNVSTLELGDSALYLCASSSTGEADTQYFGPGTRLTVL.

This clonotype has just one count. In nucleotides, the CDR3 is TGTGCCAGCAGCCTTCAGACAATGATCTCCTACAATGAGCAGTTCTTC. Residues: CASSLQTMISYNEQFF. The chain joins TRBV11-1 to TRBJ2-1; D not resolved. Trimming cost V 5 bases and J 0 bases, with 14 bases left between them. Germline V gene lookup returns CDR1 SGHAT and CDR2 FQDESV (reference sequence). CDR3 length: 16 residues. Full variable domain (outside the CDR3, taken from reference TRBV11-1 and TRBJ2-1): EAEVAQSPRYKITEKSQAVAFWCDPISGHATLYWYRQILGQGPELLVQFQDESVVDDSQLPKDRFSAERLKGVDSTLKIQPAELGDSAMYLCASSLQTMISYNEQFFGPGTRLTVL.

In this sample, this clonotype turned up once. One junction end disagrees with the germline gene, perhaps due to a read error. The rearrangement links TRBV12-3 or TRBV12-4 to TRBJ2-5, with D uncertain. The CDR3 extends over 13 amino acids. The CDR3 protein is CASSLGRIEAQYF. As DNA, the CDR3 is TGTGCCAGCAGTTTGGGAAGGATAGAGGCCCAGTACTTC.

This clonotype occurred a few times. The rearrangement links TRBV5-5 to TRBJ1-1; D is uncertain. The CDR3 covers 15 residues. Germline CDR1 SGHKS, CDR2 YYEKEE (reference sequence). V was trimmed by 0 bases and J by 0 bases, leaving 9 bases between them. CDR3: CASSLASNLNTEAFF. CDR3 coding DNA: TGTGCCAGCAGCTTGGCTAGTAACTTGAACACTGAAGCTTTCTTT.

The rearrangement links TRBV19 to TRBJ2-5; the match to TRBD2 covers 9 bases. Trimming cost V 5 bases and J 5 bases; bases outside gene matches: 15. Germline V gene lookup returns CDR1 LNHDA and CDR2 SQIVND (reference sequence). This CDR3 has 17 residues. The CDR3 region is CASSEMAGGHLGETQYF. The CDR3 region has the DNA TGTGCCAGTAGTGAGATGGCGGGAGGGCACTTAGGGGAGACCCAGTACTTC.

The CDR3 sequence: CASSYSLAGSSSYNEQFF. Written as DNA, the CDR3 is TGTGCCAGCAGCTATAGTCTAGCGGGATCCAGCTCCTACAATGAGCAGTTCTTC. V gene TRBV7-6 combines with J gene TRBJ2-1; 9 nucleotides match TRBD2. The CDR3 sequence is 18 residues long. Germline V gives CDR1 SGHVS, CDR2 FNYEAQ. V lost 4 bases, J lost 0 bases, and 10 bases stayed unmatched.

The rearrangement uses TRBV9 and TRBJ2-1, with D perhaps matching TRBD2 (5 bases). V lost 4 bases and J lost 9, with 11 bases in between. The CDR3 totals 12 residues. CDR1 SGDLS and CDR2 YYNGEE come from the germline V gene. The CDR3 spells CASSLLEVEQFF. The DNA of the CDR3 is TGTGCCAGCAGCCTCCTGGAGGTTGAGCAGTTCTTC.